This record looks at one T cell receptor beta chain sequence and its context. The sample originates from a study of PD-1 blockade in classical Hodgkin lymphoma. Assay: immunoSEQ multiplex PCR; the TCRdb copy retains only in-frame clones and omits some. The sample has tens of thousands of clones; 90% are singletons. This sample's time point: cycle 4 day 1 (C4D1), after about 6 weeks of nivolumab. With no exception, relapse followed autologous stem cell transplantation in all patients, and brentuximab vedotin exposure varied. Sequenced material: peripheral blood mononuclear cells (PBMCs), taken before the fourth cycle of nivolumab. The origin of this receptor is a human donor with classical Hodgkin lymphoma.

Here the CDR3 DNA reads TGTGCCAGCAGTTCCGGGACAGGTTTTTGGCCCCAGCATTTT. Translating it yields CASSSGTGFWPQHF. The gene calls are TRBV28 and TRBJ1-5; 8 nucleotides match TRBD1. The CDR3 loop spans 14 amino acids. Trimming removed 4 bases from V and 9 bases from J; junction bases left unmatched: 8. Germline-derived CDR1 and CDR2 are MDHEN and SYDVKM.